The 17 T cell receptor beta chains presented below share a single source sample, sequenced in a study of identical twins. TCRdb used MiXCR to reprocess the 5' RACE reads, holding one entry per CDR3 protein. The sample lists around 370,000 distinct CDR3 sequences; approximately 9.1% were seen once. The sample comprised naive T cells sorted from blood. The receptors were gathered from a woman in her forties or fifties in good health.

This clonotype was seen at least ten times. The chain employs TRBV3-1 and TRBJ1-1; a possible D gene is TRBD1 (6 bases). The CDR3 has 15 amino acids. V lost 0 bases, J lost 1 base, and 9 bases lay in between. Germline CDR1 is LGHDT and CDR2 is YNNKEL (reference sequence). CDR3 loop: CASSQDQTGNTEAFF. The CDR3 nucleotides read TGTGCCAGCAGCCAAGACCAGACAGGGAACACTGAAGCTTTCTTT.

With regard to this clonotype: A clone one base away is much larger, so this may be a read error. The chain combines TRBV20-1 with TRBJ2-5, with TRBD2 matching 8 bases. Looked up from germline, CDR1 is DFQATT and CDR2 is SNEGSKA (reference sequence). There are 16 residues in the CDR3. Trimming removed 4 bases from V and 5 bases from J; junction bases left unmatched: 15. CDR3 sequence: CSANPTSERAGETQYF. CDR3 DNA: TGCAGTGCTAATCCGACTAGCGAGAGGGCCGGGGAGACCCAGTACTTC.

This clonotype was seen repeatedly, ten times or more. The chain combines TRBV29-1 with TRBJ1-1, with unresolved D. Germline CDR1 reads SQVTM; CDR2 reads ANQGSEA. CDR3 length: 13 amino acids. V lost 5 bases to trimming and J lost 0 bases, with 10 bases between them. CDR3 amino acids: CSVRWLVNTEAFF. The DNA of the CDR3 is TGCAGCGTTCGGTGGTTGGTGAACACTGAAGCTTTCTTT.

This clonotype showed up many times. The chain recombines TRBV29-1 with TRBJ1-1; a possible D gene is TRBD1 (5 bases). CDR1 is SQVTM and CDR2 is ANQGSEA in the germline V gene. The CDR3 is made up of 13 amino acids. The germline V and J ends were trimmed by 4 bases and 4 bases, with 13 bases remaining between them. The CDR3 bases are TGCAGCGTTGTCGCAGGGTCGCTCACTGAAGCTTTCTTT. It is translated as CSVVAGSLTEAFF.

This clonotype has ten or more counts. This rearrangement joins TRBV7-9 to TRBJ1-1, with a weak D call TRBD1 (5 bases). Germline lookup yields CDR1 SEHNR and CDR2 FQNEAQ (reference sequence). This CDR3 is built from 12 residues. V dropped 5 bases and J dropped 6 bases, with 10 bases sitting between them. CDR3: CASSPGRAEAFF. The CDR3 coding sequence is TGTGCCAGCAGCCCAGGGAGGGCTGAAGCTTTCTTT.

This clonotype was counted at least ten times. The chain recombines TRBV25-1 with TRBJ1-3; unclear D gene. Germline values: CDR1 MGHDK, CDR2 SYGVNS. V was clipped by 6 bases and J by 2 bases, with 11 bases between them. The CDR3 covers 14 residues. The CDR3 coding sequence is TGTGCCAGCAGCATCAGCAGAACTGGAAACACCATATATTTT. Protein sequence: CASSISRTGNTIYF.

Of note for this clonotype: A much larger clone lies one base from this, so it may be a read error. V and J are TRBV5-1 and TRBJ2-2; TRBD1 matches at 9 bases. CDR1 and CDR2 (germline): SGHRS, YFSETQ. V lost 4 bases and J lost 5; bases outside the gene matches: 9. This CDR3 has 16 amino acids. The CDR3 DNA follows: TGCGCCAGCAGCGGCGGACAGGGGCGTAGAACCGGGGAGCTGTTTTTT. Protein sequence: CASSGGQGRRTGELFF.

The table lists this clonotype with a few counts. V is TRBV20-1 and J is TRBJ2-1, with 9 bases identical to TRBD2. The CDR3 spans 16 residues. Germline trimming cut 0 bases from V and 4 bases from J; bases unmatched to any gene: 7. CDR1 DFQATT and CDR2 SNEGSKA come from the germline V gene (reference sequence). The CDR3 loop reads CSARDRRLADYNEQFF. Written as DNA, the CDR3 is TGCAGTGCTAGAGATCGCAGACTAGCGGATTACAATGAGCAGTTCTTC.

This clonotype has ten or more counts. The V gene is TRBV5-1, the J gene TRBJ2-1; 14 nucleotides match TRBD2. The junction had 8 bases not matched to a gene; V was cut back by 4 bases and J by 2 bases. The CDR3 runs 18 residues. CDR1 is SGHRS, CDR2 YFSETQ, per germline. This chain's CDR3 is CASSPGLAGGGAYNEQFF. In DNA form, the CDR3 reads TGCGCCAGCAGCCCCGGACTAGCGGGAGGCGGTGCCTACAATGAGCAGTTCTTC.

The chain joins TRBV2 to TRBJ2-5; 14 nucleotides match TRBD2. Germline-derived CDR1 and CDR2 are SNHLY and FYNNEI. With 6 bases clipped from V and 13 bases from J, the junction kept 16 bases outside the gene matches. The CDR3 has 16 amino acids. The CDR3 loop is CASSVTGTSGSPSLYF. The CDR3 DNA sequence: TGTGCCAGCAGCGTCACCGGGACTAGCGGGAGTCCGTCGTTGTACTTC.

This clonotype was seen repeatedly, ten times or more. V is TRBV12-3 or TRBV12-4 and J is TRBJ2-5; 8 nucleotides line up with TRBD1. The CDR3 extends over 14 amino acids. Trimming at V came to 4 bases and at J to 4 bases, leaving 5 bases not matched to a gene. CDR3 sequence: CASSSHGTGETQYF. The CDR3 DNA sequence: TGTGCCAGCAGTTCCCACGGGACAGGAGAGACCCAGTACTTC.

This chain links TRBV27 with TRBJ2-1; 8 bases map to TRBD2. Germline loops: CDR1 MNHEY, CDR2 SMNVEV (reference sequence). CDR3 length: 15 amino acids. The J segment lost 8 bases and the V segment lost 1 base, leaving 7 bases of the junction unmatched. CDR3 region: CASSLYGGRRDEQFF. The CDR3 coding sequence is TGTGCCAGCAGTTTATATGGCGGGAGGCGGGATGAGCAGTTCTTC.

A few counts support this clonotype. V gene TRBV5-6 combines with J gene TRBJ2-1; no definite D call. The germline V and J ends were trimmed by 1 base and 4 bases, with 9 bases remaining between them. Per the germline V gene, CDR1 is SGHDT and CDR2 is YYEEEE. The CDR3 is made up of 14 amino acids. Here the CDR3 DNA reads TGTGCCAGCAGCTTGCGGGCCCCTTACAATGAGCAGTTCTTC. Translation: CASSLRAPYNEQFF.

The chain uses TRBV5-1 and TRBJ2-2, with D possibly being TRBD1 or TRBD2 (5 bases each). Trimming removed 2 bases at V and 1 base at J, with 12 bases between. The germline V gene encodes CDR1 SGHRS and CDR2 YFSETQ. The CDR3 runs to 16 residues. CDR3: CASSLRGRENTGELFF. For the CDR3, the DNA is TGCGCCAGCAGCTTAAGGGGACGGGAGAACACCGGGGAGCTGTTTTTT. The full variable domain, rest sourced from reference TRBV5-1 and TRBJ2-2, is KAGVTQTPRYLIKTRGQQVTLSCSPISGHRSVSWYQQTPGQGLQFLFEYFSETQRNKGNFPGRFSGRQFSNSRSEMNVSTLELGDSALYLCASSLRGRENTGELFFGEGSRLTVL.

This clonotype was counted at least ten times. The V gene is TRBV29-1, the J gene TRBJ2-7; possible D gene TRBD2, 6 bases. This CDR3 has 13 residues. Germline V gene data show CDR1 as SQVTM and CDR2 as ANQGSEA. Trimming took 4 bases from V and 3 from J, leaving 13 bases between them. The CDR3 sequence: CSVGLARIYEQYF. CDR3 nucleotide sequence: TGCAGCGTTGGGCTAGCGAGGATCTACGAGCAGTACTTC.

The chain has TRBV5-1 and TRBJ1-1; D gene uncertain. V lost 0 bases and J lost 1, with 10 bases in between. The germline CDR1 and CDR2 sequences are SGHRS and YFSETQ. This CDR3 region has 15 residues. CDR3 nucleotides: TGCGCCAGCAGCTTGGTAGTCAGCGGGAACACTGAAGCTTTCTTT. Its protein product is CASSLVVSGNTEAFF.

This clonotype was recorded a few times. V gene TRBV4-1 combines with J gene TRBJ2-2; tentatively, D is TRBD2 (6 bases). Trimming cost V 3 bases and J 6 bases, with 8 bases left between them. Germline-derived CDR1 and CDR2 are MGHRA and YSYEKL. The CDR3 length is 13 residues. Here the CDR3 DNA reads TGCGCCAGCAGCCACCGGGACTCCGGGGAGCTGTTTTTT. This gives the protein CASSHRDSGELFF.